A single sample is the source of the 13 T cell receptor beta chains below, sequenced in a study of shared clonotypes between healthy human individuals. The method was immunoSEQ multiplex PCR; TCRdb's version includes in-frame clones alone and lacks a portion of them. The sample includes 300,000 to 400,000 clones, around nine tenths of them seen just once. The specimen sequenced was memory CD8+ T cells sorted from blood. Subset specified: CD45RO+ cells pooled with CCR7-negative TemRA cells. These TCRs come from a man between 18 and 35 years old in good health.

The chain is built from TRBV5-6 and TRBJ2-2, with unresolved D. The CDR3 contains 14 residues. Germline lookup yields CDR1 SGHDT and CDR2 YYEEEE. The V gene lost 0 bases and the J gene lost 2 bases, with 5 bases spanning the gap. CDR3 protein: CASSLVRNTGELFF. Written as DNA, the CDR3 is TGTGCCAGCAGCTTGGTTAGAAACACCGGGGAGCTGTTTTTT.

This chain links TRBV28 with TRBJ1-1; D may be TRBD1 (5 bases). The CDR3 contains 14 residues. Germline assignment: CDR1 MDHEN and CDR2 SYDVKM. The ends were cut back, 3 bases at V and 4 bases at J, with 12 bases in the middle. CDR3 region: CASSLGRRSTEAFF. CDR3 bases: TGTGCCAGCAGTTTGGGGCGGCGGAGCACTGAAGCTTTCTTT.

This clone was counted between two and nine times. V and J are TRBV7-6 and TRBJ2-3; D is uncertain. Per the germline V gene, CDR1 is SGHVS and CDR2 is FNYEAQ. Trimming stripped 2 bases from V and 6 bases from J, with 6 bases between. The CDR3 is 12 amino acids. The CDR3 reads CASSLLEDTQYF. The CDR3 DNA is TGTGCCAGCAGCTTACTGGAGGATACGCAGTATTTT.

J is TRBJ2-1 and V is TRBV4-1; 7 positions match TRBD1. The V gene end was trimmed by 1 base and the J gene end by 0 bases; junction bases not matched to a gene: 6. From germline, CDR1 is MGHRA and CDR2 YSYEKL. The CDR3 totals 17 residues. CDR3 sequence reads: CASSQAQGSYSYNEQFF. The CDR3 nucleotides are TGCGCCAGCAGCCAAGCACAGGGGAGCTACTCCTACAATGAGCAGTTCTTC.

CDR3 loop: CATASAGGPDTQYF. The CDR3 region has the DNA TGTGCCACCGCCAGCGCGGGGGGCCCAGATACGCAGTATTTT. The rearrangement joins TRBV5-4 to TRBJ2-3; 8 positions match TRBD2. CDR1 and CDR2 (germline): SGHNT, YYREEE (reference sequence). The V gene end was trimmed by 9 bases and the J gene end by 4 bases; junction bases not matched to a gene: 10. There are 14 residues in the CDR3.

There are a few counts of this clone. Other DNA sequences in the same sample also yield this CDR3. V is TRBV27 and J is TRBJ2-7; the D gene is possibly TRBD1 (6 bases). This CDR3 spans 13 amino acids. CDR1 is MNHEY, CDR2 SMNVEV, per germline (reference sequence). Trimming left V 5 bases short and J 2 bases short, with 10 bases between. The CDR3: CASSIQGTYEQYF. CDR3 nucleotide sequence: TGTGCCAGCAGTATACAGGGTACCTACGAGCAGTACTTC.

This clone has a single count. Other DNA sequences within the sample encode an identical CDR3. The chain is built from TRBV4-1 and TRBJ1-1, with D perhaps TRBD1 (5 bases). Trimming removed 0 bases from V and 0 bases from J, with 11 bases in between. Germline CDR1 MGHRA, CDR2 YSYEKL. The CDR3 has 16 amino acids. The CDR3 DNA reads TGCGCCAGCAGCCAAGATCTGGGGACCTTGAACACTGAAGCTTTCTTT. Translation gives CASSQDLGTLNTEAFF.

The V call is TRBV9, the J call TRBJ1-3; D is perhaps TRBD1 (5 bases). Germline V gene lookup returns CDR1 SGDLS and CDR2 YYNGEE. V dropped 0 bases and J dropped 9 bases, with 13 bases sitting between them. This CDR3 region has 14 residues. The chain's CDR3 is CASSVGDDGGTIYF. The CDR3 DNA reads as TGTGCCAGCAGCGTAGGGGACGACGGGGGCACCATATATTTT.

The chain employs TRBV9 and TRBJ2-7; D gene unclear. V was trimmed by 0 bases and J by 6 bases, leaving 10 bases between them. There are 13 residues in the CDR3. CDR1 is SGDLS and CDR2 is YYNGEE in the germline V gene. This chain's CDR3 is CASSVAALGEQYF. In DNA, the CDR3 is TGTGCCAGCAGCGTAGCTGCCCTAGGCGAGCAGTACTTC.

The rearrangement joins TRBV6-5 to TRBJ2-5, with a tentative D call TRBD2 (6 bases). The CDR3 runs 16 residues. Germline V gene lookup returns CDR1 MNHEY and CDR2 SVGAGI. V was trimmed by 2 bases and J by 7 bases, leaving 20 bases between them. CDR3 in DNA: TGTGCCAGCAGTTACGGCGACGGGCCCGGGGGTGGGACCCAGTACTTC. This sequence encodes CASSYGDGPGGGTQYF.

V gene TRBV27 combines with J gene TRBJ2-5; possible D gene TRBD2, 5 bases. CDR3 length: 14 amino acids. In germline, CDR1 is MNHEY, CDR2 SMNVEV (reference sequence). The V and J ends lost 2 bases and 1 base respectively, with 8 bases between them. The CDR3, as DNA: TGTGCCAGCAGTTTACGGGGTTCCCAAGAGACCCAGTACTTC. It yields the protein CASSLRGSQETQYF.

The count of this clone is one. The chain employs TRBV25-1 and TRBJ1-4; unclear D gene. CDR3 length: 12 residues. Trimming shortened V by 4 bases and J by 10 bases, and 10 bases separated the two germline ends. Looked up from germline, CDR1 is MGHDK and CDR2 is SYGVNS. This CDR3 is CASSAAASKLFF. The DNA for the CDR3 is TGTGCCAGCAGTGCGGCAGCCTCAAAACTGTTTTTT.

This CDR3 reads CASSLSFAGGPDTQYF. The CDR3 DNA reads as TGTGCCAGCAGTTTATCCTTTGCGGGGGGGCCAGATACGCAGTATTTT. V gene TRBV27 combines with J gene TRBJ2-3; 9 nucleotides match TRBD2. V lost 0 bases to trimming and J lost 4 bases; unmatched junction nucleotides: 5. The germline gives CDR1 MNHEY, CDR2 SMNVEV (reference sequence). This CDR3 region has 16 residues.